The 21 T cell receptor beta chains reported below all come from one sample, sequenced in a study of blood T cell repertoires in COVID-19. Sequencing was performed with immunoSEQ multiplex PCR; in TCRdb, only in-frame clones are kept and a portion is missing. The data hold about 64,000 clones, with approximately 92% observed a single time. Specimen: peripheral blood. The source of these receptors is a woman older than 75 with active COVID-19.

The chain combines TRBV5-1 with TRBJ2-3; the D is unclear. With 4 bases removed from V and 3 bases from J, the gap between germline ends came to 9 bases. Germline CDR1 SGHRS, CDR2 YFSETQ. The CDR3 runs 13 residues. The CDR3 DNA reads as TGCGCCAGCAGCGTGACATGGACAGATACGCAGTATTTT. It yields the protein CASSVTWTDTQYF.

The V call is TRBV5-1, the J call TRBJ1-2; 8 bases are a match to TRBD1. The germline gives CDR1 SGHRS, CDR2 YFSETQ. The CDR3 spans 14 residues. Trimming at V came to 0 bases and at J to 7 bases, leaving 5 bases not matched to a gene. The CDR3 sequence: CASSLEQGASGYTF. Written as DNA, the CDR3 is TGCGCCAGCAGCTTGGAGCAGGGGGCGAGTGGCTACACCTTC.

This sequence joins TRBV6-5 and TRBJ1-1; 9 bases fit TRBD1. Germline V gives CDR1 MNHEY, CDR2 SVGAGI. With 7 bases clipped from V and 5 bases from J, the junction kept 8 bases outside the gene matches. CDR3 size: 14 residues. The CDR3 sequence is CASTGTGSWTEAFF. CDR3 sequence (DNA): TGTGCCAGCACCGGGACAGGGAGTTGGACTGAAGCTTTCTTT.

This rearrangement joins TRBV5-1 to TRBJ2-7, with TRBD2 identical over 11 bases. The CDR3 length is 13 residues. CDR1 is SGHRS and CDR2 is YFSETQ in the germline V gene. The ends lost 4 bases at V and 7 bases at J; junction bases unmatched: 4. The CDR3 here is CASSAGTSGEQYF. The CDR3 bases are TGCGCCAGCAGCGCAGGGACTAGCGGAGAGCAGTACTTC.

For this clone: The sample holds other DNA sequences that translate to the same CDR3. The genes are TRBV7-2 and TRBJ1-2; a weak D match, TRBD1 (5 bases). Deletions cut 4 bases from V and 8 bases from J, with 14 bases between. Germline CDR1 reads SGHTA; CDR2 reads FQGNSA. The CDR3 is 13 amino acids. The CDR3 loop is CASSYLQGEGYTF. The CDR3 DNA follows: TGTGCCAGCAGCTACCTCCAGGGTGAAGGCTACACCTTC.

This chain joins TRBV5-4 and TRBJ2-5; 9 bases fit TRBD2. V shed 0 bases and J 2 bases; nucleotides not matched to a gene: 2. Per the germline V gene, CDR1 is SGHNT and CDR2 is YYREEE (reference sequence). The CDR3 runs 15 residues. The CDR3 here is CASSLALAGQETQYF. The CDR3 DNA reads as TGTGCCAGCAGCTTGGCTCTAGCGGGGCAAGAGACCCAGTACTTC.

This chain joins TRBV5-1 and TRBJ1-5; 7 bases match TRBD1. V shed 0 bases and J 0 bases; nucleotides not matched to a gene: 3. This CDR3 has 16 amino acids. CDR1 SGHRS and CDR2 YFSETQ come from the germline V gene. The chain's CDR3 is CASSLDGTDSNQPQHF. The CDR3, as DNA: TGCGCCAGCAGCTTGGATGGGACAGATAGCAATCAGCCCCAGCATTTT.

V is TRBV7-2 and J is TRBJ2-1; 8 nucleotides agree with TRBD2. This CDR3 is 15 amino acids long. J gave up 0 bases and V 5 bases, and 3 bases lay outside the gene matches. Germline-derived CDR1 and CDR2 are SGHTA and FQGNSA. CDR3 protein: CASSLSGSSYNEQFF. The CDR3 nucleotides read TGTGCCAGCAGCCTCAGCGGGAGCTCCTACAATGAGCAGTTCTTC. Complete variable domain (other parts from reference TRBV7-2 and TRBJ2-1): GAGVSQSPSNKVTEKGKDVELRCDPISGHTALYWYRQSLGQGLEFLIYFQGNSAPDKSGLPSDRFSAERTGGSVSTLTIQRTQQEDSAVYLCASSLSGSSYNEQFFGPGTRLTVL.

This clone was counted a few times. The V call is TRBV9, the J call TRBJ2-7; the D gene is possibly TRBD1 (7 bases). The CDR3 is 13 amino acids. Between the trimmed V and J ends, which lost 3 bases and 7 bases, there was a span of 14 bases. The germline V gene encodes CDR1 SGDLS and CDR2 YYNGEE. CDR3 in amino acids: CASSDGQAGEQYF. In DNA, the CDR3 is TGTGCCAGCAGCGATGGACAGGCGGGAGAGCAGTACTTC.

The V and J genes are TRBV24-1 and TRBJ1-5; no reliable D call. Germline-derived CDR1 and CDR2 are KGHDR and SFDVKD. V was shortened by 4 bases and J by 0 bases, with 6 bases between the two germline ends. The CDR3 contains 14 residues. The CDR3 sequence is CATSDTYSNQPQHF. The CDR3 coding sequence is TGTGCCACCAGTGACACCTATAGCAATCAGCCCCAGCATTTT.

The chain has TRBV7-2 and TRBJ2-1; D is perhaps TRBD2 (6 bases). The CDR3 runs 15 residues. Trimming left V 0 bases short and J 3 bases short, with 9 bases between. The germline V gene has CDR1 SGHTA and CDR2 FQGNSA. CDR3 sequence reads: CASSLASGFYNEQFF. In nucleotides, the CDR3 is TGTGCCAGCAGCTTAGCTAGCGGATTCTACAATGAGCAGTTCTTC.

The chain joins TRBV5-8 to TRBJ2-1, with D possibly being TRBD2 (6 bases). This CDR3 spans 12 amino acids. V dropped 8 bases and J dropped 4 bases, with 10 bases sitting between them. Germline CDR1 is SGHTS and CDR2 is YDEGEE. In DNA form, the CDR3 reads TGTGCCAGGGGGGGTGCTTACAATGAGCAGTTCTTC. Amino acids: CARGGAYNEQFF.

V gene TRBV5-1 combines with J gene TRBJ2-1; TRBD1 agrees at 8 bases. The germline V gene encodes CDR1 SGHRS and CDR2 YFSETQ. The length of the CDR3 is 15 residues. V shed 4 bases, J shed 0 bases, and the junction held 3 bases outside the gene matches. The CDR3 sequence is CASSATGGSYNEQFF. The CDR3 nucleotides read TGCGCCAGCAGCGCAACAGGGGGCTCCTACAATGAGCAGTTCTTC.

V gene TRBV14 combines with J gene TRBJ1-5; D possibly corresponds to TRBD1 (5 bases). Germline V gene data show CDR1 as SGHDN and CDR2 as FVKESK. This CDR3 region has 14 residues. Deletions cut 5 bases from V and 1 base from J, with 9 bases between. Here the CDR3 reads CASSLQESNQPQHF. CDR3 nucleotides: TGTGCCAGCAGCTTACAGGAGAGCAATCAGCCCCAGCATTTT.

This clone was seen only a few times. CDR3 in DNA: TGTGCCAGCAGTTTCTCCCGCTACGAGCAGTACTTC. Translating it yields CASSFSRYEQYF. The rearrangement joins TRBV12-3 or TRBV12-4 to TRBJ2-7; D uncertain. V was trimmed by 3 bases and J by 3 bases, leaving 6 bases between them. The CDR3 is 12 residues long.

This chain uses TRBV7-2 with TRBJ2-7; 11 bases agree with TRBD2. The CDR3 runs to 18 residues. Germline values: CDR1 SGHTA, CDR2 FQGNSA. J gave up 7 bases and V 3 bases, and 17 bases lay outside the gene matches. In nucleotides, the CDR3 is TGTGCCAGCAGCTTCTTTCCCCCTACTAGCGGGGGTTTGGGGGAGCAGTACGTC. Encoded protein: CASSFFPPTSGGLGEQYV.

The chain couples TRBV28 to TRBJ2-3, with 12 bases that match TRBD2. The CDR3 sequence is 16 residues long. Germline V CDR1 and CDR2: MDHEN, SYDVKM. V gave up 5 bases and J gave up 6 bases; unmatched junction bases: 9. The CDR3 here is CASSTRTSGGSDTQYF. CDR3 coding DNA: TGTGCCAGCAGTACTAGAACTAGCGGGGGGTCCGATACGCAGTATTTT.

The chain combines TRBV30 with TRBJ1-5; D unresolved. This CDR3 comprises 13 residues. Trimming took 0 bases from V and 7 from J, leaving 10 bases between them. Per germline, CDR1 GTSNPN and CDR2 SVGIG (reference sequence). The chain's CDR3 is CAWSVRGEQPQHF. The CDR3 DNA reads as TGTGCCTGGAGTGTACGCGGGGAACAGCCCCAGCATTTT.

This rearrangement joins TRBV11-2 to TRBJ1-4, with D unresolved. Trimming took 3 bases from V and 7 from J, leaving 12 bases between them. The CDR3 covers 14 residues. CDR1 and CDR2 (germline): SGHAT, FQNNGV. CDR3 in DNA: TGTGCCAGCAGCTTTCCCGGGAGAGTTGAAAAACTGTTTTTT. Protein product: CASSFPGRVEKLFF.

This chain links TRBV28 with TRBJ2-1, with D maybe TRBD1 (6 bases). V lost 5 bases and J lost 6, with 11 bases in between. CDR3 length equals 13 residues. Germline assignment: CDR1 MDHEN and CDR2 SYDVKM. CDR3 residues: CASSLQQGNEQFF. CDR3 nucleotide sequence: TGTGCCAGCAGTCTACAACAGGGCAATGAGCAGTTCTTC.

This chain uses TRBV2 with TRBJ2-5; D might be TRBD1 (6 bases). The CDR3 is made up of 15 amino acids. Deletions cut 0 bases from V and 7 bases from J, with 15 bases between. Germline V gene data show CDR1 as SNHLY and CDR2 as FYNNEI. The chain's CDR3 is CASSEALTGAGTQYF. The CDR3 DNA follows: TGTGCCAGCAGTGAAGCGTTGACAGGCGCGGGGACCCAGTACTTC. The whole variable domain, remainder taken from reference TRBV2 and TRBJ2-5, is EPEVTQTPSHQVTQMGQEVILRCVPISNHLYFYWYRQILGQKVEFLVSFYNNEISEKSEIFDDQFSVERPDGSNFTLKIRSTKLEDSAMYFCASSEALTGAGTQYFGPGTRLLVL.